This TCR beta chain was identified in a study of OX40 agonist ivuxolimab in advanced cancers. Study information: Treatment received earlier with anti-PD-1, anti-PD-L1 or anti-CTLA-4 agents was allowed, and under 50% had some.

General study points: Averaging showed that CD8+ T cells had more expanded clones than CD4+ did. In a subset of nonresponders, normalized T-cell clonal expansion was also low.

Comment on this clone: Its antigen is as yet unknown.

Only in-frame clones appear in the TCRdb table, and some are missing; sequencing was by immunoSEQ multiplex PCR. The table has nearly 110,000 clones, around 93% seen once. With autoimmune disease history or systemic immunosuppression, patients were excluded. CDR1 ENHRY and CDR2 SYGVKD come from the germline V gene. This CDR3 region has 13 residues. The V segment lost 4 bases and the J segment 6 bases; nucleotides outside the gene matches: 6. The input for sequencing was CD4+ or CD8+ T cells sorted from blood, taken in a trial of the OX40 agonist ivuxolimab. The sequence was collected from an adult with an advanced solid tumor such as melanoma, head and neck, liver or kidney cancer. V is TRBV10-3 and J is TRBJ2-7; 7 bases agree with TRBD1. CDR3 coding DNA: TGTGCCATCAGTGGACAGGGTGGTATCGAGCAGTACTTC. Translation gives CAISGQGGIEQYF.